This TCR beta chain was sequenced during a study of CD8+CD57+ T cells in acquired aplastic anemia. Study in general: For CD4+ cells, healthy donors had an average of approximately 10 million reads.

As for this clonotype: The DNA is omitted, as the CDR3 cannot be located on it reliably, and the CDR3 follows TCRdb's listing.

The template for TCR beta VDJ and CDR3 sequence profiling was genomic DNA. TCRdb used MiXCR to reprocess the reads, holding one entry per CDR3 protein. Of hundreds of thousands of distinct CDR3 sequences in the sample, 55% to 70% were seen once. The CDR3 length is 15 residues, termini included. Per germline, CDR1 SEHNR and CDR2 FQNEAQ (reference sequence). This chain links TRBV7-9 with TRBJ2-2; the table's TRBD1 call for D was not verified on the DNA. The specimen sequenced was sorted CD4+, CD8+, or CD8+CD57+ T cells (not recorded which) from PBMCs. The TCR originated in a human donor in good health, serving as a control. The chain's CDR3 is CASSLHWIPSSTSFF.